The sequence of this T cell receptor (beta chain) was determined in a study of shared clonotypes between healthy human individuals. This CDR3 has 13 amino acids. The V segment lost 3 bases and the J segment 5 bases; nucleotides outside the gene matches: 1. CDR1 and CDR2 (germline): SGHRS, YFSETQ. This clone was seen a single time. The protocol was immunoSEQ multiplex PCR, while the TCRdb copy is restricted to in-frame clones and leaves out a portion. The table lists 1,500,000 or so clones, approximately 98.5% of them singletons. This clonotype originated in a man aged 30 to 39 in good health. The rearrangement uses TRBV5-1 and TRBJ1-3; 8 bases map to TRBD1. The sample taken for sequencing was naive CD4+ T cells sorted from blood. Specified subset: CD45RA+ positively selected. Here the CDR3 reads CASSSGGRNTIYF. In nucleotides, the CDR3 is TGCGCCAGCAGCTCAGGGGGCAGAAACACCATATATTTT.